This entry features one TCR beta chain sequence. Antigen: not known. Trimming took off 0 bases at V and 1 base at J, with 13 bases between the two ends. This CDR3 spans 16 amino acids. The germline gives CDR1 SGDLS, CDR2 YYNGEE. The data were obtained in a study of T cell repertoires in cytomegalovirus infection. The overall study: Shared public TCR beta signatures pointed to both CMV infection and a matching HLA type. Study outcomes and limitations: HLA-C-restricted CMV clonotypes gave the most frequent clonotype in two of eight donors. There were carriers of CMV plus the relevant HLA, and cumulative public TCR beta family frequency identified them.

TCRdb ran MiXCR on the reads and lists one entry per CDR3 protein. The data show more than 400,000 distinct CDR3 sequences, about 25% seen once. The sequence came from a human donor in good health (CMV status not recorded). Some clones in this sample may be carry-over from other donors' samples. The genes are TRBV9 and TRBJ2-5, with a weak D call TRBD2 (5 bases). Specimen: PBMCs. This CDR3 is CASSVGIDLAQETQYF. CDR3 coding DNA: TGTGCCAGCAGCGTAGGTATCGATCTAGCCCAAGAGACCCAGTACTTC.